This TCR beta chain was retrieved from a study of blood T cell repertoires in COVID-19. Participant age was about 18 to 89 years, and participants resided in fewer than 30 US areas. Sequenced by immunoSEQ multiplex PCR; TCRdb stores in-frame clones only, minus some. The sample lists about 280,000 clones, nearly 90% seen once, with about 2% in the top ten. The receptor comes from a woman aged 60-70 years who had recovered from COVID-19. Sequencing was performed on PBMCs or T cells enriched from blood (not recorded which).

The CDR3 region is CASSGDRGTWNEQFF. CDR3 DNA: TGTGCCAGCAGTGGCGACAGGGGGACGTGGAATGAGCAGTTCTTC. The chain recombines TRBV2 with TRBJ2-1, with 9 bases aligning to TRBD1. With V trimmed by 4 bases and J by 7 bases, 8 bases remained unmatched. This CDR3 has 15 residues. Per the germline V gene, CDR1 is SNHLY and CDR2 is FYNNEI. Full variable domain (missing parts from reference TRBV2 and TRBJ2-1): EPEVTQTPSHQVTQMGQEVILRCVPISNHLYFYWYRQILGQKVEFLVSFYNNEISEKSEIFDDQFSVERPDGSNFTLKIRSTKLEDSAMYFCASSGDRGTWNEQFFGPGTRLTVL.